These 27 T cell receptor beta chains were sequenced from one sample in a study of blood T cell repertoires in COVID-19. Only in-frame clones appear in the TCRdb table, and some are missing; sequencing was by immunoSEQ multiplex PCR. The data show some 160,000 clones, roughly 93% seen once. The material sequenced was peripheral blood. Source of these receptors: a man aged 18 to 29 with acute or convalescent COVID-19.

For this clone: This sample includes further DNA sequences coding for the same CDR3. The chain carries TRBV7-9 and TRBJ1-5; TRBD1 matches 8 bases. There are 14 residues in the CDR3. Germline V CDR1 and CDR2: SEHNR, FQNEAQ (reference sequence). Trimming took 5 bases from V and 4 from J; bases not matched to a gene: 4. The CDR3 spells CASSPTGANQPQHF. CDR3 bases: TGTGCCAGCAGCCCGACAGGGGCTAATCAGCCCCAGCATTTT.

The genes are TRBV30 and TRBJ1-3, with D perhaps TRBD1 (5 bases). Germline V gives CDR1 GTSNPN, CDR2 SVGIG (reference sequence). The V end lost 1 base, the J end lost 0 bases, and 10 bases lay between the germline ends. This CDR3 is built from 15 residues. The CDR3 spells CAWSGKGFSGNTIYF. The CDR3 bases are TGTGCCTGGAGTGGTAAGGGGTTCTCTGGAAACACCATATATTTT.

This clone was seen only once. CDR3 DNA: TGCGCCAGTCAGCGGGCAACAGGGGGCTACAATGAGCAGTTCTTC. This translates into CASQRATGGYNEQFF. The V call is TRBV5-1, the J call TRBJ2-1, with 8 bases matching TRBD1. The trim removed 8 bases at V and 3 bases at J, leaving 10 bases unmatched. The CDR3 runs to 15 residues. Germline CDR1 SGHRS, CDR2 YFSETQ.

The gene calls are TRBV5-1 and TRBJ2-5; 7 bases agree with TRBD2. Germline V lookup: CDR1 SGHRS, CDR2 YFSETQ. Unmatched junction bases numbered 6, after V lost 5 bases and J lost 5 bases. The CDR3 sequence is 13 residues long. CDR3 in DNA: TGCGCCAGCAGAATCCTGGGGGGGGAGACCCAGTACTTC. Its translation: CASRILGGETQYF.

The chain links TRBV14 to TRBJ2-3, with 12 bases identical to TRBD2. This CDR3 has 19 amino acids. The germline V gene has CDR1 SGHDN and CDR2 FVKESK. V gave up 6 bases and J gave up 5 bases; unmatched junction bases: 18. CDR3 DNA: TGTGCCAGCAGACCCCGGGGACTGATGACTAGCGGGGGCTTAGATACGCAGTATTTT. It yields the protein CASRPRGLMTSGGLDTQYF.

The genes are TRBV24-1 and TRBJ2-4; D uncertain. Germline CDR1 KGHDR, CDR2 SFDVKD. The CDR3 runs to 13 residues. The V gene lost 5 bases and the J gene lost 5 bases, with 9 bases spanning the gap. CDR3 coding DNA: TGTGCCACCAGTGCAGGATTCGAAAACATTCAGTACTTC. Translating it yields CATSAGFENIQYF.

Concerning this clone itself: Other DNA sequences in this specimen translate into the identical CDR3. V is TRBV5-4 and J is TRBJ1-1; D is ambiguous. This CDR3 has 13 amino acids. Germline assignment: CDR1 SGHNT and CDR2 YYREEE (reference sequence). V was clipped by 0 bases and J by 0 bases, with 3 bases between them. The CDR3 reads CASSLDMNTEAFF. CDR3 DNA sequence: TGTGCCAGCAGCTTGGACATGAACACTGAAGCTTTCTTT.

This clone has more than one count but fewer than ten. The chain employs TRBV12-5 and TRBJ1-2; 8 bases line up with TRBD1. CDR3 length: 13 amino acids. Looked up from germline, CDR1 is LGHNT and CDR2 is FRNRAP. With 5 bases clipped from V and 7 bases from J, the junction kept 6 bases outside the gene matches. The CDR3 reads CASGPRTGSGYTF. The CDR3 coding sequence is TGTGCTAGTGGTCCCCGGACAGGGAGTGGCTACACCTTC.

The rearrangement uses TRBV27 and TRBJ1-5; D is perhaps TRBD1 (6 bases). V was cut by 6 bases and J by 4 bases, with 13 bases left in between. This CDR3 contains 14 residues. The germline gives CDR1 MNHEY, CDR2 SMNVEV (reference sequence). CDR3 region: CASSEDRSNQPQHF. The CDR3 nucleotides are TGTGCCAGCAGCGAGGACAGAAGTAATCAGCCCCAGCATTTT.

The genes are TRBV7-2 and TRBJ2-7; maybe TRBD2 (5 bases). In germline, CDR1 is SGHTA, CDR2 FQGNSA. This CDR3 region has 15 residues. V was trimmed by 3 bases and J by 1 base, leaving 13 bases between them. The CDR3 sequence: CASSFAPGRSYEQYF. CDR3 DNA: TGTGCCAGCAGCTTTGCCCCGGGGAGATCCTACGAGCAGTACTTC.

This clone has a handful of counts. The V and J genes are TRBV4-2 and TRBJ2-7; D not certain. The CDR3 loop spans 13 amino acids. V lost 3 bases and J 0 bases, leaving 6 bases between the germline ends. In germline, CDR1 is LGHNA, CDR2 YNFKEQ. CDR3 region: CASSQASSYEQYF. The CDR3 DNA is TGTGCCAGCAGCCAGGCTAGCTCCTACGAGCAGTACTTC.

The chain combines TRBV25-1 with TRBJ1-1, with D perhaps matching TRBD1 (5 bases). CDR1 and CDR2 from the germline V gene are MGHDK and SYGVNS. V gave up 4 bases and J gave up 3 bases, with 21 bases separating them. There are 17 residues in the CDR3. CDR3 in DNA: TGTGCCAGCAGTGTGTGGGGGGGAGGCAGGGCAGACACTGAAGCTTTCTTT. Residues: CASSVWGGGRADTEAFF.

The rearrangement uses TRBV7-9 and TRBJ2-2; possible D gene TRBD1, 5 bases. The CDR3 length is 14 residues. The V end was cut by 9 bases, the J end by 6 bases, with 17 bases between. Germline V gives CDR1 SEHNR, CDR2 FQNEAQ (reference sequence). The CDR3 DNA follows: TGTGCCAGTTATGACGACAGAATCGCCGGGGAGCTGTTTTTT. Residues: CASYDDRIAGELFF. Full variable domain (missing parts from reference TRBV7-9 and TRBJ2-2): DTGVSQNPRHKITKRGQNVTFRCDPISEHNRLYWYRQTLGQGPEFLTYFQNEAQLEKSRLLSDRFSAERPKGSFSTLEIQRTEQGDSAMYLCASYDDRIAGELFFGEGSRLTVL.

The chain recombines TRBV5-1 with TRBJ1-3; a possible D gene is TRBD1 (5 bases). The V end lost 4 bases, the J end lost 0 bases, and 20 bases lay between the germline ends. This CDR3 has 18 amino acids. Germline V CDR1 and CDR2: SGHRS, YFSETQ. The CDR3 DNA is TGCGCCAGCAGCCTTGGGTCGATCTCTAGGGGCTCTGGAAACACCATATATTTT. The encoded protein is CASSLGSISRGSGNTIYF. Complete variable domain (other parts from reference TRBV5-1 and TRBJ1-3): KAGVTQTPRYLIKTRGQQVTLSCSPISGHRSVSWYQQTPGQGLQFLFEYFSETQRNKGNFPGRFSGRQFSNSRSEMNVSTLELGDSALYLCASSLGSISRGSGNTIYFGEGSWLTVV.

The chain joins TRBV4-2 to TRBJ1-2, with a tentative D call TRBD1 (5 bases). Germline lookup yields CDR1 LGHNA and CDR2 YNFKEQ. V lost 0 bases to trimming and J lost 5 bases, with 13 bases between them. The CDR3 covers 15 residues. CDR3 nucleotides: TGTGCCAGCAGCCAAGAGGGGGGATCAGAGTATGGCTACACCTTC. This translates into CASSQEGGSEYGYTF.

The chain is built from TRBV9 and TRBJ2-5; 9 positions agree with TRBD2. The CDR3 loop spans 15 amino acids. Germline V lookup: CDR1 SGDLS, CDR2 YYNGEE. The V gene end was trimmed by 4 bases and the J gene end by 5 bases; junction bases not matched to a gene: 9. The CDR3 sequence: CASSSSRGGRETQYF. CDR3 nucleotide sequence: TGTGCCAGCAGCTCCTCGCGGGGGGGCCGTGAGACCCAGTACTTC.

This clone was observed a single time. The CDR3 DNA reads TGCGCCAGCAGTGAGCCTTCTCGGGGTCAGCCCCAGCATTTT. Encoded protein: CASSEPSRGQPQHF. This chain joins TRBV10-2 and TRBJ1-5; D gene uncertain. V was pared by 2 bases and J by 6 bases, with 11 bases between. Germline V gene sequence: CDR1 WSHSY, CDR2 SAAADI. The CDR3 covers 14 residues.

This clone has only one observation. V and J are TRBV6-6 and TRBJ2-2, with 7 bases fitting TRBD1. J was trimmed by 1 base and V by 2 bases; bases with no gene match: 4. Germline CDR1 and CDR2: MNHNY and SVGAGI (reference sequence). This CDR3 is 16 amino acids long. This CDR3 reads CASSYVGDRNTGELFF. CDR3 sequence (DNA): TGTGCCAGCAGTTACGTTGGGGACAGGAACACCGGGGAGCTGTTTTTT.

The sample holds one count of this clone. The chain links TRBV3-1 (or the pseudogene TRBV3-2) to TRBJ2-3; a possible D gene is TRBD1 (6 bases). Germline loops: CDR1 LGHDT, CDR2 YNNKEL (reference sequence). V was trimmed by 4 bases and J by 1 base, leaving 12 bases between them. CDR3 length: 15 residues. CDR3 nucleotide sequence: TGTGCCAGCAGCCCGACAGGCCCTGGCACAGATACGCAGTATTTT. Its protein is CASSPTGPGTDTQYF.

J is TRBJ1-6 and V is TRBV19; 10 positions agree with TRBD1. Germline V lookup: CDR1 LNHDA, CDR2 SQIVND (reference sequence). J gave up 7 bases and V 5 bases, and 8 bases lay outside the gene matches. This CDR3 is built from 16 residues. The CDR3 DNA reads TGTGCCAGTAGTTCTTTTCCGGGACAGGGGAATTCACCCCTCCACTTT. Translated: CASSSFPGQGNSPLHF.

This chain uses TRBV29-1 with TRBJ1-1; 9 bases agree with TRBD1. Per germline, CDR1 SQVTM and CDR2 ANQGSEA. The V gene end was trimmed by 7 bases and the J gene end by 0 bases; junction bases not matched to a gene: 12. This CDR3 spans 16 amino acids. The CDR3 DNA reads as TGCAGCGCCGGGCGTGGGACAGGGCAACTGAACACTGAAGCTTTCTTT. Its translation is CSAGRGTGQLNTEAFF.

The V gene is TRBV2, the J gene TRBJ2-1; no firm D call. This CDR3 has 15 amino acids. CDR1 is SNHLY and CDR2 is FYNNEI in the germline V gene. The V end lost 7 bases, the J end lost 1 base, and 14 bases lay between the germline ends. CDR3 amino acids: CASTASEISYNEQFF. DNA of the CDR3: TGTGCCAGCACCGCATCGGAGATTTCCTACAATGAGCAGTTCTTC.

The chain links TRBV19 to TRBJ1-5; 7 bases are shared with TRBD1. The CDR3 extends over 14 amino acids. Trimming at V came to 5 bases and at J to 4 bases, leaving 5 bases not matched to a gene. The germline gives CDR1 LNHDA, CDR2 SQIVND (reference sequence). CDR3 nucleotides: TGTGCCAGTAGTTCCCGACAGGGAAATCAGCCCCAGCATTTT. Protein sequence: CASSSRQGNQPQHF. Together with reference TRBV19 and TRBJ1-5, the CDR3 gives the full variable domain: DGGITQSPKYLFRKEGQNVTLSCEQNLNHDAMYWYRQDPGQGLRLIYYSQIVNDFQKGDIAEGYSVSREKKESFPLTVTSAQKNPTAFYLCASSSRQGNQPQHFGDGTRLSIL.

V usage is TRBV3-1 (or the pseudogene TRBV3-2) and J usage is TRBJ1-2; D may be TRBD1 (5 bases). Trimming took off 1 base at V and 9 bases at J, with 15 bases between the two ends. The CDR3 has 14 residues. The germline gives CDR1 LGHDT, CDR2 YNNKEL (reference sequence). The CDR3, as DNA: TGTGCCAGCAGCCAAGGTGGCGGTGGGGCCAGCTACACCTTC. It specifies CASSQGGGGASYTF.

The chain joins TRBV6-5 to TRBJ2-3, with 7 bases lining up with TRBD1. The V segment lost 9 bases and the J segment 1 base; nucleotides outside the gene matches: 7. Germline CDR1 reads MNHEY; CDR2 reads SVGAGI. The CDR3 sequence is 14 residues long. The CDR3 loop is CASSYRGRTDTQYF. CDR3 in DNA: TGTGCCAGTTCGTACAGGGGCCGCACAGATACGCAGTATTTT.

The V gene is TRBV20-1, the J gene TRBJ1-4; the match to TRBD1 covers 7 bases. V lost 3 bases to trimming and J lost 12 bases; unmatched junction nucleotides: 4. The CDR3 length is 11 residues. Looked up from germline, CDR1 is DFQATT and CDR2 is SNEGSKA (reference sequence). CDR3 sequence (DNA): TGCAGTGCTAGCAACAGGGGCGAACTGTTTTTT. It translates to CSASNRGELFF.

The chain couples TRBV7-6 to TRBJ1-6; D remains unclear. Trimming stripped 1 base from V and 7 bases from J, with 11 bases between. This CDR3 has 15 amino acids. From germline, CDR1 is SGHVS and CDR2 FNYEAQ. CDR3 protein: CASSLDGRINSPLHF. Written as DNA, the CDR3 is TGTGCCAGCAGCTTAGATGGCAGGATCAATTCACCCCTCCACTTT. Drawing the rest from reference TRBV7-6 and TRBJ1-6, the complete variable domain is GAGVSQSPRYKVTKRGQDVALRCDPISGHVSLYWYRQALGQGPEFLTYFNYEAQQDKSGLPNDRFSAERPEGSISTLTIQRTEQRDSAMYRCASSLDGRINSPLHFGNGTRLTVT.